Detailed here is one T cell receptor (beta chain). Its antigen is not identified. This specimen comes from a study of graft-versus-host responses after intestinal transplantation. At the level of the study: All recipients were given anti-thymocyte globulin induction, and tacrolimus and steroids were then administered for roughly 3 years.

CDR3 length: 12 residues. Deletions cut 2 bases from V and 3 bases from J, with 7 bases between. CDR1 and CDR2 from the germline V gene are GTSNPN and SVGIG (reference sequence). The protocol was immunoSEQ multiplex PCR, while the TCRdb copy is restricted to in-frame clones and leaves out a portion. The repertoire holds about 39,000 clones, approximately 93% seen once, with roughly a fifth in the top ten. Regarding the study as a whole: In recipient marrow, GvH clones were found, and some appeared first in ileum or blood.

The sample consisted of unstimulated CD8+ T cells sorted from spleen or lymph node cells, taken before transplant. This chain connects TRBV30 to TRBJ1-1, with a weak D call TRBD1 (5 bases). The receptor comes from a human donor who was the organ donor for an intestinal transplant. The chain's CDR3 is CAWSWGDTEAFF. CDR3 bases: TGTGCCTGGAGTTGGGGGGACACTGAAGCTTTCTTT. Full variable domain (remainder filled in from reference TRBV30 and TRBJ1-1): SQTIHQWPATLVQPVGSPLSLECTVEGTSNPNLYWYRQAAGRGLQLLFYSVGIGQISSEVPQNLSASRPQDRQFILSSKKLLLSDSGFYLCAWSWGDTEAFFGQGTRLTVV.